These T cell receptor beta chains were read from a single sample in a study of blood T cell repertoires in COVID-19. Assay used: immunoSEQ multiplex PCR; TCRdb lists only in-frame clones, some missing. This sample has hundreds of thousands of clones, with about 85% found just once. The sample comprised PBMCs or T cells enriched from blood (not recorded which). These receptor sequences come from a woman in her 50s who had recovered from COVID-19. Each CDR3 is given with its conserved first and last residue. D genes are given only for firm matches. Clone size is not always given. Where it is, it says once, few, many or a class for expanded clones.

CDR3aa,CDR3nt,d_gene,v_gene,abundance,j_gene
CASSKASDNEQFF,TGTGCCAGCAGCAAGGCCAGCGACAATGAGCAGTTCTTC,.,TRBV11-3,many,TRBJ2-1
CASSPPRAGGRKDTQYF,TGTGCCAGCAGCCCCCCTCGGGCGGGGGGGCGGAAAGATACGCAGTATTTT,TRBD2,TRBV11-2,.,TRBJ2-3
CASSSQSYEQYF,TGCGCCAGCAGCTCCCAATCCTACGAGCAGTACTTC,.,TRBV5-1,.,TRBJ2-7
CASSPRSGGMVKTQYF,TGTGCCAGCAGCCCCCGGAGCGGGGGGATGGTAAAGACCCAGTACTTC,TRBD2,TRBV7-2,once,TRBJ2-5
CSVRTGRAGELFF,TGCAGCGTCCGGACAGGGCGTGCCGGGGAGCTGTTTTTT,TRBD1,TRBV29-1,.,TRBJ2-2
CASLGGSLRFF,TGTGCCAGCCTGGGCGGGTCGTTAAGGTTCTTC,.,TRBV5-5,few,TRBJ2-1
CASRPGTALSYEQYF,TGTGCCAGCAGACCGGGGACAGCGCTCTCCTACGAGCAGTACTTC,TRBD1,TRBV7-9,.,TRBJ2-7
CAWKLGLAGTEAFF,TGTGCCTGGAAGTTAGGGTTGGCGGGCACTGAAGCTTTCTTT,.,TRBV30,.,TRBJ1-1
CASTPGQGESAQHF,TGTGCCAGTACCCCTGGGCAGGGGGAATCAGCCCAGCATTTT,TRBD1,TRBV19,.,TRBJ1-5
CASSLHGDATEAFF,TGTGCCAGCTCACTTCACGGGGATGCCACTGAAGCTTTCTTT,.,TRBV18,.,TRBJ1-1
CAWSVGQGFQPQHF,TGTGCCTGGAGTGTAGGTCAGGGATTTCAGCCCCAGCATTTT,.,TRBV30,.,TRBJ1-5
CASTGQTLGNTEAFF,TGCGCCAGCACAGGACAGACCCTCGGGAACACTGAAGCTTTCTTT,.,TRBV5-1,.,TRBJ1-1
CASSYSNGGLDTQYF,TGTGCCAGCAGTTACTCGAACGGGGGGTTAGATACGCAGTATTTT,TRBD2,TRBV6-5,.,TRBJ2-3
CASSPSPGTRLTMNTEAFF,TGTGCCAGCAGCCCGAGCCCTGGGACAAGGCTTACCATGAACACTGAAGCTTTCTTT,.,TRBV7-9,.,TRBJ1-1
CASRYRDRVPLTEAFF,TGTGCCAGCAGATACCGGGACAGGGTACCCCTCACTGAAGCTTTCTTT,TRBD1,TRBV6-5,.,TRBJ1-1
CASSQRTANTGELFF,TGCGCCAGCAGCCAACGGACAGCGAACACCGGGGAGCTGTTTTTT,.,TRBV5-1,.,TRBJ2-2
CASIQEIEAFF,TGTGCCAGCATTCAGGAAATTGAAGCTTTCTTT,.,TRBV2,.,TRBJ1-1
CASSLGRYTEAFF,TGTGCCAGTAGTCTGGGCCGGTACACTGAAGCTTTCTTT,.,TRBV19,.,TRBJ1-1
CASSETGTFDEQYF,TGCGCCAGCAGTGAGACGGGGACATTTGACGAGCAGTACTTC,.,TRBV10-1,few,TRBJ2-7
CASRPEMIRAFF,TGTGCCAGCAGACCCGAGATGATCAGGGCTTTCTTT,.,TRBV2,.,TRBJ1-1
CASSLEGLAAETQYF,TGTGCCAGCAGCTTAGAAGGGTTAGCGGCAGAGACCCAGTACTTC,.,TRBV7-7,.,TRBJ2-5
CASSLRGPTYEQYF,TGTGCCAGCAGTTTACGGGGTCCCACCTACGAGCAGTACTTC,.,TRBV27,.,TRBJ2-7
CASSLGGPGTEAFF,TGTGCCAGCAGTTTGGGCGGGCCGGGCACTGAAGCTTTCTTT,.,TRBV28,.,TRBJ1-1
CATSDPGHSGSNEQFF,TGTGCCACCAGTGACCCGGGACATAGTGGATCCAATGAGCAGTTCTTC,.,TRBV24-1,.,TRBJ2-1
CAISEFPTVIGAFF,TGTGCCATCAGTGAATTCCCTACAGTTATCGGAGCTTTCTTT,.,TRBV10-3,.,TRBJ1-1
CASSFESTSSYEQYF,TGTGCCAGCAGCTTCGAGTCGACTAGCTCCTACGAGCAGTACTTC,.,TRBV11-2,.,TRBJ2-7
CASSPSTYEKLFF,TGTGCCAGTAGCCCGAGCACCTATGAAAAACTGTTTTTT,.,TRBV19,.,TRBJ1-4
CSGAGEWETQYF,TGCAGCGGCGCGGGAGAGTGGGAGACCCAGTACTTC,TRBD2,TRBV29-1,.,TRBJ2-5
CASSPWVALGNTIYF,TGTGCCAGCAGTCCGTGGGTAGCTCTGGGAAACACCATATATTTT,.,TRBV28,.,TRBJ1-3
CASSFSLSGNEQYF,TGTGCCAGCAGCTTCTCTTTGTCCGGGAACGAGCAGTACTTC,.,TRBV7-9,.,TRBJ2-7
CASSQGRAGNQPQHF,TGTGCCAGCAGCCAAGGCAGGGCGGGCAATCAGCCCCAGCATTTT,.,TRBV3-1/TRBV3-2,few,TRBJ1-5
CASQGIVSYEQYF,TGCGCCAGCCAGGGTATAGTCTCCTACGAGCAGTACTTC,.,TRBV10-2,.,TRBJ2-7
CASSRSGEQFF,TGTGCCAGCAGCAGGTCAGGGGAGCAGTTCTTC,.,TRBV11-1,.,TRBJ2-1
CASSLAGLQNEKLFF,TGCGCCAGCAGCTTGGCGGGTCTACAAAATGAAAAACTGTTTTTT,.,TRBV5-1,.,TRBJ1-4
CASSSRRGDYGYTF,TGTGCCAGCAGCTCCCGGAGGGGCGACTATGGCTACACCTTC,.,TRBV7-2,.,TRBJ1-2
CASSSGTYNSPLHF,TGTGCCAGCAGCTCAGGGACCTATAATTCACCCCTCCACTTT,.,TRBV11-2,.,TRBJ1-6
CASSSGLAGVLNEQFF,TGTGCCAGCAGTTCGGGACTAGCGGGAGTTCTCAATGAGCAGTTCTTC,TRBD2,TRBV6-5,.,TRBJ2-1
CASRGQGAVDTEAFF,TGCGCCAGCAGGGGACAGGGGGCTGTCGACACTGAAGCTTTCTTT,TRBD1,TRBV5-1,.,TRBJ1-1
CASSHTSGGLENTQYF,TGCGCCAGCAGCCATACTAGCGGGGGACTCGAGAATACGCAGTATTTT,TRBD2,TRBV4-1,.,TRBJ2-3